This T cell receptor (beta chain) stems from a study of T cells in Graves' hyperthyroidism and ophthalmopathy. Overall study results and limits: Through a model of 13 V-J features, ophthalmopathy was separated from stable hyperthyroidism. Model predictions of ophthalmopathy came a median approximately 6.8 months before onset.

The V and J ends lost 3 bases and 7 bases, in that order; junction bases with no gene match: 16. The CDR3 contains 17 residues. Germline V CDR1 and CDR2: MDHEN, SYDVKM. This clonotype was found many times. The antigen is unknown. Amplification targeted TCR beta CDR3 regions from RNA transcripts. Primed by the HTBI set, a first-round RT-PCR was run on the TCR CDR3. TCRdb reprocessed the multiplex PCR reads via MiXCR and lists one record per CDR3 protein. The sample holds 530,000 or so distinct CDR3 sequences; approximately 17% are singletons and the top ten take approximately 15%. V usage is TRBV28 and J usage is TRBJ1-2; 8 bases agree with TRBD1. The receptor's source is a woman aged 18-30 years with Graves' ophthalmopathy. The sequenced material came from blood. CDR3 region: CASSFRGAGGFLTGYTF. CDR3 nucleotides: TGTGCCAGCAGTTTTAGGGGAGCAGGGGGCTTTTTAACTGGCTACACCTTC.